This TCR beta chain was captured in a study of ipilimumab plus nivolumab after autologous stem cell transplantation. The data were produced by immunoSEQ multiplex PCR, yet TCRdb's version contains in-frame clones alone and is incomplete. The repertoire holds some 87,000 clones, with 65% to 85% as singletons. The germline CDR1 and CDR2 sequences are SGHAT and FQNNGV. Trimming took 3 bases from V and 0 from J, leaving 14 bases between them. This CDR3 region has 17 residues. The receptor comes from a male donor with diffuse large B-cell lymphoma. The material was PBMCs, obtained in a trial of ipilimumab plus nivolumab as post-transplant consolidation. The chain employs TRBV11-2 and TRBJ1-4; D perhaps matches TRBD1 (5 bases). CDR3 residues: CASSFGGGVATNEKLFF. Here the CDR3 DNA reads TGTGCCAGCAGCTTTGGTGGGGGGGTAGCAACTAATGAAAAACTGTTTTTT.